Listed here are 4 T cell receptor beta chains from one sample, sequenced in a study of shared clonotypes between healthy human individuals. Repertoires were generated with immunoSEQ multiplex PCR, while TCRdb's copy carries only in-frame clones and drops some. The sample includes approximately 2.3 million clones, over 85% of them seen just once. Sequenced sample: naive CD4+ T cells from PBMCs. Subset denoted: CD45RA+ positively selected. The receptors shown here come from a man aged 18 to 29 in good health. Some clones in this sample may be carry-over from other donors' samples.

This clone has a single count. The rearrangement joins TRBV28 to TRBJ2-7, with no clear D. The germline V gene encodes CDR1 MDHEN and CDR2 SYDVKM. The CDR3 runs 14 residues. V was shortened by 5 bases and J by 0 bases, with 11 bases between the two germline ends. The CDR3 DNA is TGTGCCAGCAGTATTCGGCAGGTCTCCTACGAGCAGTACTTC. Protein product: CASSIRQVSYEQYF.

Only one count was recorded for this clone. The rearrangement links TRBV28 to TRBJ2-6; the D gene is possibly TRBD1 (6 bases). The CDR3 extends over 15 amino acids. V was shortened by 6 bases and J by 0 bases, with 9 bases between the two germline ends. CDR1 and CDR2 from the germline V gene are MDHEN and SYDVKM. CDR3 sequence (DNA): TGTGCCAGCAGAACACAGGGCTCTGGGGCCAACGTCCTGACTTTC. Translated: CASRTQGSGANVLTF.

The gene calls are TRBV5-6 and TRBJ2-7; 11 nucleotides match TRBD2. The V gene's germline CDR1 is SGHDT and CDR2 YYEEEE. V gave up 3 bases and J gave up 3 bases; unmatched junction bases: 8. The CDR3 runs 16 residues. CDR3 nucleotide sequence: TGTGCCAGCAGCTCCATCTCTAGCGGGAGGATCTACGAGCAGTACTTC. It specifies CASSSISSGRIYEQYF.

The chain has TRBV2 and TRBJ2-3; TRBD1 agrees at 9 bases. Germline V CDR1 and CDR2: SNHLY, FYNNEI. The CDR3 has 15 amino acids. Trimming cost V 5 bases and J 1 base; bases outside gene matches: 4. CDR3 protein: CASSMDRGGTDTQYF. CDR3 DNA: TGTGCCAGCAGTATGGACAGGGGTGGCACAGATACGCAGTATTTT. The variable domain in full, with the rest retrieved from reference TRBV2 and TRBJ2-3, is EPEVTQTPSHQVTQMGQEVILRCVPISNHLYFYWYRQILGQKVEFLVSFYNNEISEKSEIFDDQFSVERPDGSNFTLKIRSTKLEDSAMYFCASSMDRGGTDTQYFGPGTRLTVL.